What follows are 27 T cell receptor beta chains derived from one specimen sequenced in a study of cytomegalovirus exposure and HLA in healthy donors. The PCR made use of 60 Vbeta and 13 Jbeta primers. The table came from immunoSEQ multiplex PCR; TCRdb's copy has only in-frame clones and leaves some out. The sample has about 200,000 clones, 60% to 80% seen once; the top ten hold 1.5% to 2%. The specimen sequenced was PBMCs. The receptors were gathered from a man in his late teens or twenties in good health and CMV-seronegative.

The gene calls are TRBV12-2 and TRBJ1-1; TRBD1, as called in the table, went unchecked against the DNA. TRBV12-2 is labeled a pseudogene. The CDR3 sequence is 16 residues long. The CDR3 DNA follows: TGTGCAAGTCGCTTAGCCGACAGGGGGCCAAACACTGAAGCTTTCTTT. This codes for CASRLADRGPNTEAFF.

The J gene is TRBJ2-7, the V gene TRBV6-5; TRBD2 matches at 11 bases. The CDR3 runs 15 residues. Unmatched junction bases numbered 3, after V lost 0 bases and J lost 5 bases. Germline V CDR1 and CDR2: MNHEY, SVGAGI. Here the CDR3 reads CASSYSLAGVNEQYF. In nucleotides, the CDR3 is TGTGCCAGCAGTTACTCACTAGCGGGAGTTAACGAGCAGTACTTC.

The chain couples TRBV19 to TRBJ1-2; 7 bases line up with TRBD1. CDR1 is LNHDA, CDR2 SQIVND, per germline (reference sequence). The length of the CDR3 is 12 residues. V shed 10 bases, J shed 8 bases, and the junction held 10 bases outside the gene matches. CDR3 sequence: CATTGHDFGYTF. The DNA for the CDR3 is TGTGCCACGACAGGGCATGACTTCGGCTACACCTTC.

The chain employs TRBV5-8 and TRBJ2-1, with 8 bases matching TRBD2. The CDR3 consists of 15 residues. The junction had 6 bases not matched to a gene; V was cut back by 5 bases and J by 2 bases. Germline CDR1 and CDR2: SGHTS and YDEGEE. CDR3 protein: CASRNLAGTYNEQFF. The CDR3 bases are TGTGCCAGCAGAAATCTAGCGGGTACCTACAATGAGCAGTTCTTC.

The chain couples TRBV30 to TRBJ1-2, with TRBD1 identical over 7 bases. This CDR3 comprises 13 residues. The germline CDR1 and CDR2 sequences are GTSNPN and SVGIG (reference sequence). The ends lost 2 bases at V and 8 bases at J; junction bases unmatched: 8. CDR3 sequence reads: CAWSNSGGWGYTF. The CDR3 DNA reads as TGTGCCTGGAGTAACTCAGGGGGTTGGGGCTACACCTTC. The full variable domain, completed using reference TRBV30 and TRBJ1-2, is SQTIHQWPATLVQPVGSPLSLECTVEGTSNPNLYWYRQAAGRGLQLLFYSVGIGQISSEVPQNLSASRPQDRQFILSSKKLLLSDSGFYLCAWSNSGGWGYTFGSGTRLTVV.

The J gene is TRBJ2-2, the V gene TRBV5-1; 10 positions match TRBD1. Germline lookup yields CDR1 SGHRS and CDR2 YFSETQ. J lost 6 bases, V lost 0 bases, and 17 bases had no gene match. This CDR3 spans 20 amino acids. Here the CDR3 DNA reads TGCGCCAGCAGCTTGGTCGCCGGGACAGGGGCTCAAGGGGTAGCCGGGGAGCTGTTTTTT. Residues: CASSLVAGTGAQGVAGELFF.

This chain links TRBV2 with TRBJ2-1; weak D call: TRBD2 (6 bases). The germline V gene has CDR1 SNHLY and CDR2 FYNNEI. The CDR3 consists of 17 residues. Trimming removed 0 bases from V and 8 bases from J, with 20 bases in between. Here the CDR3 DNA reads TGTGCCAGCAGTGAAGCGGGTGCTAGCGCTAGAGGGGATGAGCAGTTCTTC. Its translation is CASSEAGASARGDEQFF.

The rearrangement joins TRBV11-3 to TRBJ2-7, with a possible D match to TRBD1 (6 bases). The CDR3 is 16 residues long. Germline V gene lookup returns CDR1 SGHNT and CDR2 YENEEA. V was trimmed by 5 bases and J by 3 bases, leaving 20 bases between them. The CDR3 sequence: CASSPRGGEKYYEQYF. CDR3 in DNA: TGTGCCAGCAGCCCTAGAGGGGGTGAGAAATACTACGAGCAGTACTTC.

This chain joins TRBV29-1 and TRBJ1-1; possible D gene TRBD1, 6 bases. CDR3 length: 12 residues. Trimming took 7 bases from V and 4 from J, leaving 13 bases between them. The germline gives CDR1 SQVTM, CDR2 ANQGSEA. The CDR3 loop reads CSGIQGFTEAFF. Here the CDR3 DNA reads TGCAGCGGTATACAGGGCTTCACTGAAGCTTTCTTT.

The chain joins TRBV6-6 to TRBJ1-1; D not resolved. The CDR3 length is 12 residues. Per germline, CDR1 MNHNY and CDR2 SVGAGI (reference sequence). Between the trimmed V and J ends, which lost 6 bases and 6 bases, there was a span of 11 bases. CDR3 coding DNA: TGTGCCAGCAGCCTTGGACTCGCTGAAGCTTTCTTT. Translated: CASSLGLAEAFF.

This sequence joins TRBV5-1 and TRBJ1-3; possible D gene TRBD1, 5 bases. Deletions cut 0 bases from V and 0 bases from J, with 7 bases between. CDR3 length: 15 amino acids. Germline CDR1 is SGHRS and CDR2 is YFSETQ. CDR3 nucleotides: TGCGCCAGCAGCTTGGAAGGGGACTCTGGAAACACCATATATTTT. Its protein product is CASSLEGDSGNTIYF.

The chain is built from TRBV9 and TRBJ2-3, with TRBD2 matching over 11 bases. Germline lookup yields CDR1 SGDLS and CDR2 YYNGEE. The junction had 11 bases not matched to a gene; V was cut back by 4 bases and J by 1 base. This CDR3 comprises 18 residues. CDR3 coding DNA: TGTGCCAGCAGCTCGACTAGCGGGGTAAAGGGCGGCACAGATACGCAGTATTTT. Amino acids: CASSSTSGVKGGTDTQYF.

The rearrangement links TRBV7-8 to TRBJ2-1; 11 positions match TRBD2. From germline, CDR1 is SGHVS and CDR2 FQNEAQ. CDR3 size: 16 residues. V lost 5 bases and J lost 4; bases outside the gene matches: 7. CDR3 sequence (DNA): TGTGCCAGCAGCCCCCGACTAGCGGGGCAATACAATGAGCAGTTCTTC. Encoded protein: CASSPRLAGQYNEQFF.

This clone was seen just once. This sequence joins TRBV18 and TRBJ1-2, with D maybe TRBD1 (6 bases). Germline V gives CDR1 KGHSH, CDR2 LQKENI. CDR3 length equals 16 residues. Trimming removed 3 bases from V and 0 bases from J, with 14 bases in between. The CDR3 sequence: CASSPTGQTTNYGYTF. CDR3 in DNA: TGTGCCAGCTCACCGACTGGACAGACTACTAACTATGGCTACACCTTC.

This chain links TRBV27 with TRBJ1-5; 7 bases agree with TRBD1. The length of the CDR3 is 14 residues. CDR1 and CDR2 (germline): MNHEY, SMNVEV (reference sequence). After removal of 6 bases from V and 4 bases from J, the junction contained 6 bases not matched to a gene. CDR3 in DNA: TGTGCCAGCAGCGTCAGGGGGTTAAATCAGCCCCAGCATTTT. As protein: CASSVRGLNQPQHF.

The CDR3 DNA follows: TGTGCCTGGGGGACAGGCAATCAGCCCCAGCATTTT. Translation: CAWGTGNQPQHF. The chain is built from TRBV30 and TRBJ1-5, with 7 bases matching TRBD1. The V gene end was trimmed by 5 bases and the J gene end by 2 bases; junction bases not matched to a gene: 0. The CDR3 is 12 residues long. Germline CDR1 reads GTSNPN; CDR2 reads SVGIG (reference sequence).

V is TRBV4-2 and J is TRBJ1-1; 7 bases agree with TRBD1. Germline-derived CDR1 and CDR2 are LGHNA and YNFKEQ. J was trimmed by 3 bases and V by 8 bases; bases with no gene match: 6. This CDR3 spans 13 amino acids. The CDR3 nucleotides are TGTGCCAGCCTGGGACAGTTGGACACTGAAGCTTTCTTT. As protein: CASLGQLDTEAFF.

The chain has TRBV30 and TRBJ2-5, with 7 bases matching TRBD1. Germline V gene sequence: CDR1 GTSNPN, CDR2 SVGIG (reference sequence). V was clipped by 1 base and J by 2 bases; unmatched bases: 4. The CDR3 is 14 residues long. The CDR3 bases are TGTGCCTGGAGTGGGGGACAGATACAAGAGACCCAGTACTTC. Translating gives CAWSGGQIQETQYF.

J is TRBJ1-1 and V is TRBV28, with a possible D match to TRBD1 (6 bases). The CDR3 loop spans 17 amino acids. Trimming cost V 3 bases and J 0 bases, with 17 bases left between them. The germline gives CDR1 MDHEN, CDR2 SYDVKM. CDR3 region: CASSLPRQASMNTEAFF. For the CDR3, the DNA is TGTGCCAGCAGTTTGCCACGACAGGCGAGCATGAACACTGAAGCTTTCTTT.

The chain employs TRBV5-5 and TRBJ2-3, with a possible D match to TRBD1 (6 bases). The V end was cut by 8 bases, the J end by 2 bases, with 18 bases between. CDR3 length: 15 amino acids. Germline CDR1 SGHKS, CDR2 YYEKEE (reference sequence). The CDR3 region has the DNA TGTGCCAGTGCCATGGGGGCCGATTTCACAGATACGCAGTATTTT. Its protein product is CASAMGADFTDTQYF.

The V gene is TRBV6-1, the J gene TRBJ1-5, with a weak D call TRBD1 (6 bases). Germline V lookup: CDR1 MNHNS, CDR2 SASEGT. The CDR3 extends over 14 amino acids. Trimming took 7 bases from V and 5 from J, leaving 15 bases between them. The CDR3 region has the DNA TGTGCCAGCATCCCAGGGGCTGAGGATCAGCCCCAGCATTTT. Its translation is CASIPGAEDQPQHF.

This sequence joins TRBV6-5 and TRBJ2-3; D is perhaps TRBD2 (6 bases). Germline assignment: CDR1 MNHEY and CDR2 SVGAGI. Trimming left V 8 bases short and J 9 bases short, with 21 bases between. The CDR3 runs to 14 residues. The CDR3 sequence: CASFSLAQLATQYF. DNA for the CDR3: TGTGCCAGCTTTAGTCTAGCACAACTAGCAACGCAGTATTTT.

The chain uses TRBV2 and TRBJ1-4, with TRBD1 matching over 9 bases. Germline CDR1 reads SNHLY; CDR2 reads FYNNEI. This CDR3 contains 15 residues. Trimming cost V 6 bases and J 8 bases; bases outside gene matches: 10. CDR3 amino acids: CASRAQGAWEEKLFF. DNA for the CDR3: TGTGCCAGCAGAGCACAGGGGGCTTGGGAGGAAAAACTGTTTTTT.

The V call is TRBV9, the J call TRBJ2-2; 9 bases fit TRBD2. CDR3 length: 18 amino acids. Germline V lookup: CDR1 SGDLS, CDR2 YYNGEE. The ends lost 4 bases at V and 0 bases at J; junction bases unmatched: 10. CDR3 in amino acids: CASSLRAGGLANTGELFF. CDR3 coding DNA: TGTGCCAGCAGCCTCCGAGCGGGAGGACTCGCGAACACCGGGGAGCTGTTTTTT.

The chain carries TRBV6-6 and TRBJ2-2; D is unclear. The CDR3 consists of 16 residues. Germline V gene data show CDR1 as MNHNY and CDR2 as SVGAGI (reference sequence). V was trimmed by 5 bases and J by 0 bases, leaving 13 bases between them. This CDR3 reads CASSSHTDANTGELFF. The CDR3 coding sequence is TGTGCCAGCAGTAGCCACACAGACGCGAACACCGGGGAGCTGTTTTTT.

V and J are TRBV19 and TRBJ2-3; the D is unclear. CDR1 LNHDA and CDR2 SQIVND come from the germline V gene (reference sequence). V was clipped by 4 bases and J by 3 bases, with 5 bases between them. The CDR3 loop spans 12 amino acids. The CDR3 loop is CASSTFTDTQYF. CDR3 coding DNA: TGTGCCAGTAGTACGTTTACAGATACGCAGTATTTT.

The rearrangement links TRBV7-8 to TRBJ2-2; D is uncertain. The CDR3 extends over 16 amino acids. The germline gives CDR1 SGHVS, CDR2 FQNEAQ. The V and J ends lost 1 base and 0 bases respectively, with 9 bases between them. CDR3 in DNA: TGTGCCAGCAGCTTAGGGGCTCTCGCGAACACCGGGGAGCTGTTTTTT. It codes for CASSLGALANTGELFF.